This is a list of T cell receptor beta chains from one sample in a study of cytomegalovirus exposure and HLA in healthy donors. Here immunoSEQ multiplex PCR was the method, and the copy in TCRdb shows in-frame clones only, minus some. Among approximately 140,000 clones listed, approximately 60% were seen once. The sequencing input was PBMCs. The receptor source for this set is a woman aged 60-75 years in good health and CMV-seropositive. Both conserved end residues are part of each CDR3. D genes are given only for firm matches. Only part of the rows carry a size: once, few, many, or a class if the clone is expanded.

size: .
V: TRBV7-6
J: TRBJ2-5
D: TRBD2
CDR3: CASSSTSGRAETQYF
DNA: TGTGCCAGCAGCTCGACTAGCGGGAGAGCAGAGACCCAGTACTTC

size: few
V: TRBV6-1
J: TRBJ1-2
D: TRBD1
CDR3: CASSEAGTGVYGYTF
DNA: TGTGCCAGCAGTGAAGCAGGGACAGGGGTCTATGGCTACACCTTC

size: .
V: TRBV25-1
J: TRBJ2-2
D: .
CDR3: CASSPGVTGELFF
DNA: TGTGCCAGCAGCCCAGGGGTTACCGGGGAGCTGTTTTTT

size: .
V: TRBV28
J: TRBJ1-1
D: TRBD1
CDR3: CASSLIQGAVGNTEAFF
DNA: TGTGCCAGCAGTTTGATACAGGGGGCGGTGGGGAACACTGAAGCTTTCTTT

size: .
V: TRBV23-1
J: TRBJ2-7
D: TRBD1
CDR3: CASSQSPPGQGVTYEQYF
DNA: TGCGCCAGCAGTCAATCTCCCCCTGGACAGGGGGTAACCTACGAGCAGTACTTC

size: .
V: TRBV19
J: TRBJ1-1
D: .
CDR3: CASSKKGLLVAEAFF
DNA: TGTGCCAGTAGTAAAAAGGGACTCCTGGTGGCTGAAGCTTTCTTT

size: .
V: TRBV9
J: TRBJ2-7
D: TRBD1
CDR3: CASSRTGVQEDEQYF
DNA: TGTGCCAGCAGCCGGACAGGGGTTCAAGAGGACGAGCAGTACTTC

size: .
V: TRBV6-1
J: TRBJ2-7
D: .
CDR3: CASSPRGGAYEQYF
DNA: TGTGCCAGCAGTCCCCGAGGGGGGGCTTACGAGCAGTACTTC

size: few
V: TRBV27
J: TRBJ1-5
D: .
CDR3: CASSFGVNQPQHF
DNA: TGTGCCAGCAGTTTCGGGGTCAATCAGCCCCAGCATTTT

size: .
V: TRBV9
J: TRBJ2-1
D: .
CDR3: CASSSRDIADEQFF
DNA: TGTGCCAGCAGCTCCCGGGACATTGCGGATGAGCAGTTCTTC

size: few
V: TRBV5-1
J: TRBJ2-3
D: .
CDR3: CASSSWGGAVSDTQYF
DNA: TGCGCCAGCAGCTCCTGGGGGGGGGCGGTGTCAGATACGCAGTATTTT

size: .
V: TRBV11-2
J: TRBJ2-7
D: TRBD2
CDR3: CASSLTSGRSSYEQYF
DNA: TGTGCCAGCAGCTTGACTAGCGGAAGGAGCTCCTACGAGCAGTACTTC

size: .
V: TRBV29-1
J: TRBJ1-1
D: .
CDR3: CSVDTPRTTSEAFF
DNA: TGCAGCGTTGACACCCCACGCACCACAAGTGAAGCTTTCTTT

size: .
V: TRBV5-1
J: TRBJ2-1
D: TRBD2
CDR3: CASNLAGPFNEQFF
DNA: TGCGCCAGCAACCTAGCGGGGCCCTTCAATGAGCAGTTCTTC

size: .
V: TRBV11-2
J: TRBJ2-2
D: .
CDR3: CASSSTGELFF
DNA: TGTGCCAGCAGCTCTACCGGGGAGCTGTTTTTT

size: .
V: TRBV2
J: TRBJ2-7
D: .
CDR3: CASSAQQGGSYEQYF
DNA: TGTGCCAGCAGTGCCCAGCAGGGGGGCTCCTACGAGCAGTACTTC

size: .
V: TRBV27
J: TRBJ2-1
D: .
CDR3: CASSRDSSSYNEQFF
DNA: TGTGCCAGCAGTAGGGACTCCAGCTCCTACAATGAGCAGTTCTTC